The 11 T cell receptor beta chains below come from one sample, sequenced in a study of T cell responses to AZD1222 COVID-19 vaccine (TCRdb year 2021). Libraries were built with the immunoSEQ multiplex PCR assay. This is the immuneACCESS table as TCRdb keeps it, with only in-frame sequences that have V and J called. A part of the clones is gone; compared with another copy, unresolved V genes explain less than half, and the rest is unexplained. The sample data list around 120,000 clones, and about 95% of these were observed just once. Clones ranked in the top ten supply roughly 2% of the sample. The sample's time point label is to be understood as: baseline before first vaccination. Sample: peripheral blood, taken on day 0 of AZD1222 vaccination. The source of these receptors is an adult in good health.

The genes are TRBV11-3 and TRBJ1-1; D uncertain. Germline CDR1 and CDR2: SGHNT and YENEEA. This CDR3 is 16 amino acids long. With 1 base removed from V and 0 bases from J, the gap between germline ends came to 12 bases. The CDR3 bases are TGTGCCAGCAGCTTAGGTAGTCAGCTATTGAACACTGAAGCTTTCTTT. Protein product: CASSLGSQLLNTEAFF.

The rearrangement links TRBV28 to TRBJ1-2; a weak D match, TRBD1 (6 bases). V lost 6 bases and J lost 3, with 11 bases in between. The length of the CDR3 is 13 residues. CDR1 is MDHEN and CDR2 is SYDVKM in the germline V gene. CDR3 region: CASSPSGDYGYTF. The CDR3 DNA sequence: TGTGCCAGCAGCCCCTCAGGGGACTATGGCTACACCTTC.

The chain uses TRBV19 and TRBJ1-1; no definite D call. With 3 bases removed from V and 0 bases from J, the gap between germline ends came to 5 bases. Germline V gives CDR1 LNHDA, CDR2 SQIVND (reference sequence). This CDR3 has 13 residues. The CDR3 DNA follows: TGTGCCAGTAGTATGGCCATGAACACTGAAGCTTTCTTT. Encoded protein: CASSMAMNTEAFF.

The rearrangement uses TRBV12-3 or TRBV12-4 and TRBJ2-7; no clear D gene. Trimming removed 3 bases from V and 7 bases from J, with 13 bases in between. CDR3 length: 13 amino acids. As DNA, the CDR3 is TGTGCCAGCAGTTTTATAGCCGGCTCTGAGCAGTACTTC. Translated: CASSFIAGSEQYF.

The rearrangement uses TRBV30 and TRBJ2-1; no reliable D call. V was cut by 4 bases and J by 4 bases, with 5 bases left in between. CDR1 is GTSNPN and CDR2 is SVGIG in the germline V gene (reference sequence). This CDR3 region has 11 residues. CDR3 protein: CAWKGYNEQFF. CDR3 sequence (DNA): TGTGCCTGGAAGGGTTACAATGAGCAGTTCTTC.

This chain links TRBV28 with TRBJ2-4, with D perhaps given as TRBD1 or TRBD2 (7 bases each). Germline values: CDR1 MDHEN, CDR2 SYDVKM. CDR3 length equals 14 residues. Trimming pared 6 bases from V and 6 bases from J, leaving 15 bases between. The DNA for the CDR3 is TGTGCCAGCAGGGCTCGGGGGGACAGAAACATTCAGTACTTC. Translation: CASRARGDRNIQYF.

The V call is TRBV28, the J call TRBJ1-1, with 7 bases aligning to TRBD1. V was clipped by 4 bases and J by 8 bases; unmatched bases: 4. The CDR3 sequence is 12 residues long. CDR1 is MDHEN and CDR2 is SYDVKM in the germline V gene. The CDR3 coding sequence is TGTGCCAGCAGTTCTACGGACAGGGAAGCTTTCTTT. Amino acid sequence: CASSSTDREAFF.

The chain is built from TRBV27 and TRBJ1-6; a possible D gene is TRBD1 (5 bases). V was trimmed by 8 bases and J by 7 bases, leaving 15 bases between them. CDR1 and CDR2 from the germline V gene are MNHEY and SMNVEV (reference sequence). This CDR3 is 14 amino acids long. The CDR3 DNA is TGTGCCAGCGGCGTCAGGGCGGAAAATTCACCCCTCCACTTT. It encodes CASGVRAENSPLHF.

The genes are TRBV6-5 and TRBJ1-2, with TRBD1 matching over 10 bases. Trimming at V came to 11 bases and at J to 3 bases, leaving 9 bases not matched to a gene. The V gene's germline CDR1 is MNHEY and CDR2 SVGAGI. The CDR3 is made up of 14 amino acids. The CDR3 region is CASAGTGDYYGYTF. CDR3 sequence (DNA): TGTGCCTCAGCCGGGACAGGGGATTACTATGGCTACACCTTC.

The V and J genes are TRBV3-1 (or the pseudogene TRBV3-2) and TRBJ1-2, with 8 bases fitting TRBD1. CDR3 size: 16 residues. V trimming: 3 bases; J trimming: 5 bases; junction bases outside the gene matches: 11. Germline loops: CDR1 LGHDT, CDR2 YNNKEL (reference sequence). DNA for the CDR3: TGTGCCAGCAGCCAGGCAAGGACAGGGACCACTTATGGCTACACCTTC. Residues: CASSQARTGTTYGYTF.

The DNA of the CDR3 is TGTGCCAGCAGCTCCGGACAGGGGTCATACGACACCATATATTTT. This gives the protein CASSSGQGSYDTIYF. J is TRBJ1-3 and V is TRBV11-2; 9 bases are a match to TRBD1. Trimming at V came to 4 bases and at J to 8 bases, leaving 9 bases not matched to a gene. This CDR3 has 15 residues. Looked up from germline, CDR1 is SGHAT and CDR2 is FQNNGV.